Following are 30 T cell receptor beta chains from one sample sequenced in a study of OX40 agonist ivuxolimab in advanced cancers. Receptor libraries were prepared by the immunoSEQ multiplex PCR assay. What TCRdb holds here is the immuneACCESS table cut down to in-frame rearrangements. Part of the clones is not present; checked against another copy, under half of the missing clones reflect an unresolved V gene, and the others are unexplained. The sample has around 69,000 clones on record, 70% to 85% of them singletons. Together, the top ten hold 1.6% of the sample. The specimen comprised CD4+ or CD8+ T cells sorted from blood, sampled in a trial of the OX40 agonist ivuxolimab. The source is an adult with an advanced solid tumor such as melanoma, head and neck, liver or kidney cancer.

The chain uses TRBV7-2 and TRBJ1-1; D is ambiguous. Germline loops: CDR1 SGHTA, CDR2 FQGNSA. Deletions cut 5 bases from V and 0 bases from J, with 13 bases between. The CDR3 consists of 15 residues. The CDR3 DNA is TGTGCCAGCAGCCCCGACGGCAGGATGAACACTGAAGCTTTCTTT. The encoded protein is CASSPDGRMNTEAFF.

The chain couples TRBV5-6 to TRBJ2-5; TRBD2 might be the D (6 bases). V was pared by 0 bases and J by 5 bases, with 20 bases between. This CDR3 is built from 17 residues. Germline V gene lookup returns CDR1 SGHDT and CDR2 YYEEEE. CDR3 nucleotide sequence: TGTGCCAGCAGCTTGGCCCCCCCCTCTAGCGTGGACGAGACCCAGTACTTC. Amino acids: CASSLAPPSSVDETQYF.

V usage is TRBV28 and J usage is TRBJ2-7; 10 bases agree with TRBD1. CDR1 is MDHEN, CDR2 SYDVKM, per germline. The ends lost 5 bases at V and 3 bases at J; junction bases unmatched: 10. The CDR3 is made up of 16 amino acids. The CDR3 region is CASSLPPGTGDYEQYF. In DNA, the CDR3 is TGTGCCAGCAGTCTACCGCCCGGGACAGGGGACTACGAGCAGTACTTC.

V usage is TRBV25-1 and J usage is TRBJ2-2; maybe TRBD1 (5 bases). This CDR3 has 15 amino acids. Germline lookup yields CDR1 MGHDK and CDR2 SYGVNS. V dropped 4 bases and J dropped 1 base, with 10 bases sitting between them. CDR3 protein: CASSVGQGNTGELFF. CDR3 DNA: TGTGCCAGCAGTGTCGGGCAGGGGAACACCGGGGAGCTGTTTTTT.

The chain links TRBV2 to TRBJ2-7, with D uncertain. CDR1 is SNHLY, CDR2 FYNNEI, per germline. CDR3 length: 14 residues. V dropped 6 bases and J dropped 2 bases, with 14 bases sitting between them. DNA of the CDR3: TGTGCCAGCAGGCAACGACCTCTCACCTACGAGCAGTACTTC. This sequence encodes CASRQRPLTYEQYF.

The chain is built from TRBV5-5 and TRBJ2-1; D is uncertain. Trimming cost V 0 bases and J 10 bases, with 8 bases left between them. The CDR3 spans 12 residues. CDR1 is SGHKS, CDR2 YYEKEE, per germline (reference sequence). The CDR3 DNA sequence: TGTGCCAGCAGCTTGGTCCCCGGCGAGCAGTTCTTC. Its translation is CASSLVPGEQFF. Full variable domain (rest looked up from reference TRBV5-5 and TRBJ2-1): DAGVTQSPTHLIKTRGQQVTLRCSPISGHKSVSWYQQVLGQGPQFIFQYYEKEERGRGNFPDRFSARQFPNYSSELNVNALLLGDSALYLCASSLVPGEQFFGPGTRLTVL.

This clone was observed a few times. The chain joins TRBV4-3 to TRBJ1-1; D unclear. The V gene's germline CDR1 is LGHNA and CDR2 YSLEER. There are 15 residues in the CDR3. Trimming left V 3 bases short and J 1 base short, with 12 bases between. As DNA, the CDR3 is TGCGCCAGCAGCCAGCACAGCTTGGCGAACACTGAAGCTTTCTTT. Translated: CASSQHSLANTEAFF.

On this clone: One end of the junction does not line up with germline, which may come from a read error. The chain uses TRBV7-7 and TRBJ2-3; D is possibly TRBD1 (5 bases). CDR1 is SSHAT and CDR2 is FNYEAQ in the germline V gene (reference sequence). The CDR3 sequence is 14 residues long. DNA of the CDR3: TGTGCTAGCAGCTTAGGGGCTAGTGCAGATACGCAGTATTTT. It is translated as CASSLGASADTQYF.

The rearrangement links TRBV18 to TRBJ1-2; 8 bases are a match to TRBD1. Germline CDR1 KGHSH, CDR2 LQKENI. The CDR3 is 17 residues long. After removal of 3 bases from V and 0 bases from J, the junction contained 9 bases not matched to a gene. The CDR3 DNA reads as TGTGCCAGCTCACCGGGACAGGTCTCTTCTTCTAACTATGGCTACACCTTC. Translated: CASSPGQVSSSNYGYTF.

V and J are TRBV5-1 and TRBJ2-6; TRBD1 matches at 7 bases. Trimming removed 0 bases from V and 0 bases from J; junction bases left unmatched: 3. The CDR3 has 17 residues. Germline V CDR1 and CDR2: SGHRS, YFSETQ. The CDR3 sequence: CASSLVPGGSGANVLTF. The CDR3 DNA follows: TGCGCCAGCAGCTTGGTTCCAGGGGGCTCTGGGGCCAACGTCCTGACTTTC.

As for this clone: The junction shows a germline mismatch at one end, possibly a read error. This sample also contains other DNA sequences that code for the same CDR3. The chain couples TRBV7-3 to TRBJ2-2; TRBD2 matches at 9 bases. From germline, CDR1 is SGHTA and CDR2 FQGTGA. This CDR3 is 16 amino acids long. Here the CDR3 DNA reads TGTGCCAGCAGCTTAAGTCCTAGCGGGAACACTGGGGAGCTGTTTTTT. Translation: CASSLSPSGNTGELFF.

The chain couples TRBV29-1 to TRBJ2-1; D gene ambiguous. The germline V gene encodes CDR1 SQVTM and CDR2 ANQGSEA. The CDR3 runs to 11 residues. V shed 3 bases and J shed 8 bases, with 8 bases lying between them. The CDR3 nucleotides read TGCAGCGTTGAGCATCTCTATGAGCAGTTCTTC. Protein sequence: CSVEHLYEQFF.

This clone occurred once. V usage is TRBV7-8 and J usage is TRBJ1-2; D is unclear. This CDR3 contains 16 residues. V was clipped by 4 bases and J by 3 bases, with 18 bases between them. CDR1 and CDR2 (germline): SGHVS, FQNEAQ. CDR3 in amino acids: CASSYNDRGRHYGYTF. CDR3 nucleotides: TGTGCCAGCAGCTACAACGACCGAGGGCGTCACTATGGCTACACCTTC.

The chain employs TRBV5-1 and TRBJ2-1; D tentatively reads TRBD1 or TRBD2 (5 bases each). Germline CDR1 is SGHRS and CDR2 is YFSETQ. The CDR3 contains 13 residues. V gave up 4 bases and J gave up 12 bases, with 17 bases separating them. CDR3 DNA: TGCGCCAGCAGCCCCGAGGGGACCTCGGGGCAGTTCTTC. Translating it yields CASSPEGTSGQFF. The full variable domain, rest sourced from reference TRBV5-1 and TRBJ2-1, is KAGVTQTPRYLIKTRGQQVTLSCSPISGHRSVSWYQQTPGQGLQFLFEYFSETQRNKGNFPGRFSGRQFSNSRSEMNVSTLELGDSALYLCASSPEGTSGQFFGPGTRLTVL.

As regards this clone: Its ends do not fully match the called genes, so a read error is possible. This chain uses TRBV7-2 with TRBJ1-4; the D gene is possibly TRBD1 (5 bases). CDR3 length: 12 residues. Germline CDR1 SGHTA, CDR2 FQGNSA. The CDR3 is CASSLEGRGIRF. The CDR3 bases are TGTGCCAGCAGCTTAGAGGGGCGGGGGATAAGGTTT.

The genes are TRBV19 and TRBJ2-1; 8 bases align to TRBD2. There are 14 residues in the CDR3. The junction had 13 bases not matched to a gene; V was cut back by 6 bases and J by 12 bases. CDR1 is LNHDA, CDR2 SQIVND, per germline (reference sequence). Written as DNA, the CDR3 is TGTGCCAGTAGCCCACCCGGGGGGGGACGGGGGCAGTTCTTC. Encoded protein: CASSPPGGGRGQFF.

This clone was observed a handful of times. The genes are TRBV6-5 and TRBJ2-1; no clear D. Germline V lookup: CDR1 MNHEY, CDR2 SVGAGI. The V and J ends lost 5 bases and 5 bases respectively, with 13 bases between them. CDR3 length: 14 residues. CDR3 nucleotides: TGTGCCAGCAGTCCCCATAGGCGGCACAATGAGCAGTTCTTC. It is translated as CASSPHRRHNEQFF.

This chain uses TRBV11-2 with TRBJ2-3; D gene ambiguous. Germline CDR1 SGHAT, CDR2 FQNNGV. This CDR3 comprises 13 residues. Trimming removed 2 bases at V and 5 bases at J, with 8 bases between. CDR3 nucleotides: TGTGCCAGCAGCTTAAATCGAGGAGATACGCAGTATTTT. It yields the protein CASSLNRGDTQYF.

The genes are TRBV5-1 and TRBJ1-1; D is perhaps TRBD1 (5 bases). Germline V gene lookup returns CDR1 SGHRS and CDR2 YFSETQ. Trimming took off 0 bases at V and 1 base at J, with 16 bases between the two ends. The CDR3 has 17 amino acids. This CDR3 reads CASSLGFGGLENTEAFF. As DNA, the CDR3 is TGCGCCAGCAGCTTGGGTTTTGGGGGGTTGGAGAACACTGAAGCTTTCTTT.

The V gene is TRBV6-1, the J gene TRBJ2-3; TRBD2 matches 10 bases. Germline trimming cut 4 bases from V and 6 bases from J; bases unmatched to any gene: 16. The CDR3 contains 18 residues. Germline V gene sequence: CDR1 MNHNS, CDR2 SASEGT. This CDR3 is CASSADGGLAGVSDTQYF. The CDR3 nucleotides are TGTGCCAGCAGTGCAGACGGAGGGCTAGCGGGAGTTTCTGATACGCAGTATTTT.

The chain has TRBV7-8 and TRBJ1-4, with D possibly being TRBD1 (5 bases). Trimming took 3 bases from V and 0 from J, leaving 20 bases between them. Germline CDR1 is SGHVS and CDR2 is FQNEAQ. The length of the CDR3 is 19 residues. CDR3 sequence (DNA): TGTGCCAGCAGCTTGGGGCGGGGCAGGGATAAAGCAACTAATGAAAAACTGTTTTTT. Translated, it gives CASSLGRGRDKATNEKLFF.

The chain links TRBV27 to TRBJ1-1, with TRBD1 as a possible D gene (5 bases). Trimming took off 2 bases at V and 1 base at J, with 20 bases between the two ends. CDR3 length: 18 amino acids. Germline V gene lookup returns CDR1 MNHEY and CDR2 SMNVEV (reference sequence). CDR3 amino acids: CASSLLYSRQGENTEAFF. The CDR3 bases are TGTGCCAGCAGTTTACTCTACTCGCGTCAGGGTGAGAACACTGAAGCTTTCTTT.

The chain uses TRBV4-2 and TRBJ2-1; TRBD2 agrees at 7 bases. This CDR3 contains 13 residues. Germline CDR1 and CDR2: LGHNA and YNFKEQ. V shed 4 bases, J shed 9 bases, and the junction held 6 bases outside the gene matches. The DNA for the CDR3 is TGTGCCAGCAGCCCCGCGGCGGGAGTTGAGCAGTTCTTC. This translates into CASSPAAGVEQFF.

This clone was detected only once. The rearrangement joins TRBV15 to TRBJ2-2; D call uncertain. The CDR3 has 13 amino acids. Deletions cut 5 bases from V and 4 bases from J, with 8 bases between. Germline lookup yields CDR1 LNHNV and CDR2 YYDKDF (reference sequence). CDR3 in DNA: TGTGCCACCAGCCCCCGGGTCACCGGGGAGCTGTTTTTT. It translates to CATSPRVTGELFF.

The chain employs TRBV5-4 and TRBJ1-2; D not certain. Germline loops: CDR1 SGHNT, CDR2 YYREEE (reference sequence). The CDR3 is 14 residues long. V was pared by 1 base and J by 4 bases, with 11 bases between. The CDR3 here is CASSLRVDPYGYTF. The CDR3 DNA reads TGTGCCAGCAGCTTGAGGGTAGATCCCTATGGCTACACCTTC.

This clone was counted at least ten times. The V gene is TRBV7-2, the J gene TRBJ2-7; the match to TRBD2 covers 12 bases. This CDR3 has 15 amino acids. Germline CDR1 reads SGHTA; CDR2 reads FQGNSA. The trim removed 5 bases at V and 5 bases at J, leaving 7 bases unmatched. The CDR3 loop reads CASSLPTSGSNEQYF. The CDR3 bases are TGTGCCAGCAGCCTCCCGACTAGCGGGAGTAACGAGCAGTACTTC.

The V call is TRBV28, the J call TRBJ2-7; D is undetermined. CDR1 is MDHEN and CDR2 is SYDVKM in the germline V gene. The CDR3 loop spans 12 amino acids. V was clipped by 3 bases and J by 4 bases, with 7 bases between them. The CDR3 protein is CASSLEVYEQYF. CDR3 bases: TGTGCCAGCAGTTTGGAAGTTTACGAGCAGTACTTC.

The chain uses TRBV10-3 and TRBJ1-1, with 7 bases aligning to TRBD1. The CDR3 length is 12 residues. The V segment lost 11 bases and the J segment 2 bases; nucleotides outside the gene matches: 5. CDR1 ENHRY and CDR2 SYGVKD come from the germline V gene. CDR3 in DNA: TGTGCCTCAAACAGGGGAAACACTGAAGCTTTCTTT. Amino acid sequence: CASNRGNTEAFF.

The rearrangement joins TRBV7-2 to TRBJ2-5; 8 bases fit TRBD1. V was clipped by 5 bases and J by 6 bases; unmatched bases: 5. Looked up from germline, CDR1 is SGHTA and CDR2 is FQGNSA. The CDR3 loop spans 13 amino acids. The CDR3 reads CASSGDRGQTQYF. CDR3 bases: TGTGCCAGCAGCGGCGACAGGGGTCAGACCCAGTACTTC. The full variable domain, rest sourced from reference TRBV7-2 and TRBJ2-5, is GAGVSQSPSNKVTEKGKDVELRCDPISGHTALYWYRQSLGQGLEFLIYFQGNSAPDKSGLPSDRFSAERTGGSVSTLTIQRTQQEDSAVYLCASSGDRGQTQYFGPGTRLLVL.

This rearrangement joins TRBV7-2 to TRBJ2-1, with 15 positions matching TRBD2. The trim removed 3 bases at V and 7 bases at J, leaving 10 bases unmatched. This CDR3 region has 18 residues. Per germline, CDR1 SGHTA and CDR2 FQGNSA. CDR3 DNA sequence: TGTGCCAGCAGCTTTGGGACTAGCGGGAGGAGGGTTGGTAATGAGCAGTTCTTC. It translates to CASSFGTSGRRVGNEQFF. Drawing the rest from reference TRBV7-2 and TRBJ2-1, the complete variable domain is GAGVSQSPSNKVTEKGKDVELRCDPISGHTALYWYRQSLGQGLEFLIYFQGNSAPDKSGLPSDRFSAERTGGSVSTLTIQRTQQEDSAVYLCASSFGTSGRRVGNEQFFGPGTRLTVL.